The clone carrying this T cell receptor beta chain has a count of ten or more. Its antigen is still unknown. This specimen belongs to a study of blood T cells in healthy people across ages. Study-wide points: Compared with aged donors, long-lived donors showed fewer expanded clones, suggesting selection. Considered underestimates were the diversity estimates obtained from one million T cells.

Then a second PCR, running roughly 7 to 11 cycles, was carried out with a sample-barcoded 5' primer and a J-beta primer mix. TCRdb used MiXCR to reprocess the 5' RACE reads, holding one entry per CDR3 protein. The sample lists roughly 650,000 distinct CDR3 sequences; about 34% were seen once. V gave up 0 bases and J gave up 8 bases; unmatched junction bases: 6. CDR1 LGHNA and CDR2 YSLEER come from the germline V gene. The CDR3 totals 16 residues. Total RNA extracted from each sample amounted to at least 6 micrograms. Sequencing was done on a sample of blood. V usage is TRBV4-3 and J usage is TRBJ2-3, with TRBD2 identical over 12 bases. This TCR came from a woman of 80 years or more in good health. CDR3 in amino acids: CASSQDLGLAGLTQYF. In DNA, the CDR3 is TGCGCCAGCAGCCAAGATCTAGGACTAGCGGGGCTTACGCAGTATTTT.